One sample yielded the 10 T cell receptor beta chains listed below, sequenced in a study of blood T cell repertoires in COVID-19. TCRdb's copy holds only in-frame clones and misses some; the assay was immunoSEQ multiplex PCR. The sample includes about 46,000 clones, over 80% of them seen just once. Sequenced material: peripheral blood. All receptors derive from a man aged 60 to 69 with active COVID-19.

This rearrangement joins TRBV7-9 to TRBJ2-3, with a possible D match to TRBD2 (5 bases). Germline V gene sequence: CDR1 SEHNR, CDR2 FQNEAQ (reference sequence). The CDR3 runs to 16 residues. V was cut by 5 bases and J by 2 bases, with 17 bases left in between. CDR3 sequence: CASSLPLGGLTDTQYF. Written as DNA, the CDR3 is TGTGCCAGCAGCCTCCCCCTTGGCGGACTCACAGATACGCAGTATTTT.

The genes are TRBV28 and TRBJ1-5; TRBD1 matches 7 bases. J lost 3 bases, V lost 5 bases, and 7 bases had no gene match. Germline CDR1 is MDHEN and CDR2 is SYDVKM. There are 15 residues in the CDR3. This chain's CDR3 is CASSQSGTANQPQHF. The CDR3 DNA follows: TGTGCCAGCAGTCAAAGTGGGACAGCCAATCAGCCCCAGCATTTT.

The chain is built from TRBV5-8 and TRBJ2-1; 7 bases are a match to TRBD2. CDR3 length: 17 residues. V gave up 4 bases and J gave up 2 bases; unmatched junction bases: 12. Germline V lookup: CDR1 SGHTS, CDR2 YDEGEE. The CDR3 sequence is CASSRKWGGNPYNEQFF. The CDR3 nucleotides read TGTGCCAGCAGCCGTAAGTGGGGGGGGAACCCCTACAATGAGCAGTTCTTC. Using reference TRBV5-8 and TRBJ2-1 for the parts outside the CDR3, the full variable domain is EAGVTQSPTHLIKTRGQQATLRCSPISGHTSVYWYQQALGLGLQFLLWYDEGEERNRGNFPPRFSGRQFPNYSSELNVNALELEDSALYLCASSRKWGGNPYNEQFFGPGTRLTVL.

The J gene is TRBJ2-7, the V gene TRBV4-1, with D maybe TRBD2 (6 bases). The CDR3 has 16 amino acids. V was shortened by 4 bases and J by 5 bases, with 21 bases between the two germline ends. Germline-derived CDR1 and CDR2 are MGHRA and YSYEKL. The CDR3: CASSRAVVAVPNEQYF. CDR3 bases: TGCGCCAGCAGCCGAGCTGTGGTAGCGGTACCTAACGAGCAGTACTTC.

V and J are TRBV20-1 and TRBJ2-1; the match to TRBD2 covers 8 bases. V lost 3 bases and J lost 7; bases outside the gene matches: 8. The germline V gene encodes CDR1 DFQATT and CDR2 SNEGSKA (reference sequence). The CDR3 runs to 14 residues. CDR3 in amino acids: CSASRGPGGNEQFF. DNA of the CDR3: TGCAGTGCTAGTCGGGGGCCGGGGGGGAATGAGCAGTTCTTC.

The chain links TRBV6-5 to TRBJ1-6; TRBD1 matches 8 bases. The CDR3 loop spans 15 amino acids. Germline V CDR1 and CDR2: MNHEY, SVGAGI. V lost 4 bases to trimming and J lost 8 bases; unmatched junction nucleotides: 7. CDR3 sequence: CASSSGTGSDSPLHF. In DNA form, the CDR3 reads TGTGCCAGCAGTTCCGGGACAGGTTCGGATTCACCCCTCCACTTT.

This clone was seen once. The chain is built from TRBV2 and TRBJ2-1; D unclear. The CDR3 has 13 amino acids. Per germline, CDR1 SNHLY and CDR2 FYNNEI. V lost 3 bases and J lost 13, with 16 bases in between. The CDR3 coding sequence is TGTGCCAGCAGTGAGTTCAGGTCCCCGCCCCAGTTCTTC. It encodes CASSEFRSPPQFF.

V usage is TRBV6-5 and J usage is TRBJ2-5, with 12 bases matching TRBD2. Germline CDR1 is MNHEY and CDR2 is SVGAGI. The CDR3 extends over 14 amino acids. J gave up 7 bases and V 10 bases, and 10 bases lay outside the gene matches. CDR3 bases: TGTGCCACCAAGACTAGCGGGGGTACGGGGACCCAGTACTTC. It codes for CATKTSGGTGTQYF.

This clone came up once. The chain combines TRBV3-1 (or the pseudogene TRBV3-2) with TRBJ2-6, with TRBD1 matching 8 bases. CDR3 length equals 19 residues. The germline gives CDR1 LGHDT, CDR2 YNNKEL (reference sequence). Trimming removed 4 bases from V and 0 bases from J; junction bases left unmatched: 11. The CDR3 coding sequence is TGTGCCAGCAGCCCCTTAGTGGGACAGGCATTCTCTGGGGCCAACGTCCTGACTTTC. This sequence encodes CASSPLVGQAFSGANVLTF.

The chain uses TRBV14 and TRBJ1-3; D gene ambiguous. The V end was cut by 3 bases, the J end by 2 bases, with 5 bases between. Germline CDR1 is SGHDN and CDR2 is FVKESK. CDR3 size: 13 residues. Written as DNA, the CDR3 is TGTGCCAGCAGCCACGAGGCTGGAAACACCATATATTTT. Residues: CASSHEAGNTIYF.